One sample yielded the 9 T cell receptor beta chains listed below, sequenced in a study of Graves' ophthalmopathy and Graves' hyperthyroidism. RNA transcripts were the template, and TCR beta CDR3 regions were amplified from them. An opening RT-PCR round employed HTBI primers and preceded a second-round multiplex PCR. TCRdb reprocessed the multiplex PCR reads with MiXCR, giving one entry per CDR3 protein. The profile shows about 220,000 distinct CDR3 sequences, 20% to 25% of them singletons. Sequencing was carried out using peripheral blood. The receptors were gathered from a woman aged 45-60 years with Graves' ophthalmopathy.

The V call is TRBV10-2, the J call TRBJ1-1; tentative D call: TRBD1 (5 bases). V lost 3 bases, J lost 3 bases, and 8 bases lay in between. CDR3 length: 13 residues. CDR1 and CDR2 (germline): WSHSY, SAAADI. This CDR3 reads CASSDEGYTEAFF. The CDR3 nucleotides read TGCGCCAGCAGTGACGAGGGGTACACTGAAGCTTTCTTT.

This clonotype was counted at least ten times. V gene TRBV5-1 combines with J gene TRBJ2-7; 8 positions agree with TRBD2. This CDR3 region has 14 residues. CDR1 SGHRS and CDR2 YFSETQ come from the germline V gene. The trim removed 2 bases at V and 1 base at J, leaving 2 bases unmatched. The CDR3 here is CASSLGLASYEQYF. DNA of the CDR3: TGCGCCAGCAGCTTAGGACTAGCATCCTACGAGCAGTACTTC.

This clonotype was observed at least ten times. This sequence joins TRBV19 and TRBJ1-2, with D possibly being TRBD1 (5 bases). Looked up from germline, CDR1 is LNHDA and CDR2 is SQIVND (reference sequence). The CDR3 has 14 residues. V was pared by 3 bases and J by 7 bases, with 15 bases between. The CDR3 sequence is CASSIGGFLAGYTF. The DNA of the CDR3 is TGTGCCAGTAGTATCGGGGGATTCCTGGCTGGCTACACCTTC.

Notes on this clonotype: A much larger clonotype is one base distant, so this may be a read error. The conserved phenylalanine or tryptophan normally closing the CDR3 is absent here, so this likely arose from a read error. The rearrangement links TRBV5-1 to TRBJ1-2, with D perhaps matching TRBD1 (5 bases). The CDR3 contains 15 residues. The V and J ends lost 8 bases and 3 bases respectively, with 20 bases between them. CDR1 is SGHRS and CDR2 is YFSETQ in the germline V gene. The CDR3 nucleotides read TGCGCCAGTAAGACTGGGCAGGGTGTGGACTATGGCTACACCCTC. This sequence encodes CASKTGQGVDYGYTL.

This clonotype appeared a few times. The chain carries TRBV2 and TRBJ2-7; D possibly corresponds to TRBD2 (6 bases). V was clipped by 3 bases and J by 0 bases, with 15 bases between them. This CDR3 is 16 amino acids long. Germline V gives CDR1 SNHLY, CDR2 FYNNEI. The CDR3 nucleotides read TGTGCCAGCAGTGATTGGGGCGGGAACAACTCCTACGAGCAGTACTTC. It encodes CASSDWGGNNSYEQYF.

This clonotype has a count of ten or more. DNA of the CDR3: TGTGCCAGCAGCTGGGCAGGGGGTTGGGAGACCCAGTACTTC. Translating gives CASSWAGGWETQYF. The chain uses TRBV11-2 and TRBJ2-5; 7 positions match TRBD1. CDR1 SGHAT and CDR2 FQNNGV come from the germline V gene. There are 14 residues in the CDR3. The V gene end was trimmed by 4 bases and the J gene end by 5 bases; junction bases not matched to a gene: 7.

V and J are TRBV15 and TRBJ2-7, with 13 bases that match TRBD2. This CDR3 comprises 15 residues. CDR1 is LNHNV, CDR2 YYDKDF, per germline (reference sequence). The V and J ends lost 6 bases and 3 bases, in that order; junction bases with no gene match: 5. CDR3 DNA: TGTGCCACCAGAACCGGGACTAGCGGGATCTACGAGCAGTACTTC. Translation gives CATRTGTSGIYEQYF.

This clonotype was observed at least ten times. The gene calls are TRBV2 and TRBJ1-5; maybe TRBD1 (5 bases). This CDR3 contains 13 residues. Germline CDR1 reads SNHLY; CDR2 reads FYNNEI. V lost 3 bases and J lost 9, with 12 bases in between. CDR3 nucleotide sequence: TGTGCCAGCAGTGAGCTTTGGGGACGGCCCCAGCATTTT. Amino acids: CASSELWGRPQHF.

For the CDR3, the DNA is TGTGCCAGCAGGCCCCTGGATAGAAATCAGCCCCAGCATTTT. Translating it yields CASRPLDRNQPQHF. V and J are TRBV6-1 and TRBJ1-5; D is unclear. Germline CDR1 and CDR2: MNHNS and SASEGT. V lost 6 bases, J lost 4 bases, and 13 bases lay in between. The CDR3 contains 14 residues.